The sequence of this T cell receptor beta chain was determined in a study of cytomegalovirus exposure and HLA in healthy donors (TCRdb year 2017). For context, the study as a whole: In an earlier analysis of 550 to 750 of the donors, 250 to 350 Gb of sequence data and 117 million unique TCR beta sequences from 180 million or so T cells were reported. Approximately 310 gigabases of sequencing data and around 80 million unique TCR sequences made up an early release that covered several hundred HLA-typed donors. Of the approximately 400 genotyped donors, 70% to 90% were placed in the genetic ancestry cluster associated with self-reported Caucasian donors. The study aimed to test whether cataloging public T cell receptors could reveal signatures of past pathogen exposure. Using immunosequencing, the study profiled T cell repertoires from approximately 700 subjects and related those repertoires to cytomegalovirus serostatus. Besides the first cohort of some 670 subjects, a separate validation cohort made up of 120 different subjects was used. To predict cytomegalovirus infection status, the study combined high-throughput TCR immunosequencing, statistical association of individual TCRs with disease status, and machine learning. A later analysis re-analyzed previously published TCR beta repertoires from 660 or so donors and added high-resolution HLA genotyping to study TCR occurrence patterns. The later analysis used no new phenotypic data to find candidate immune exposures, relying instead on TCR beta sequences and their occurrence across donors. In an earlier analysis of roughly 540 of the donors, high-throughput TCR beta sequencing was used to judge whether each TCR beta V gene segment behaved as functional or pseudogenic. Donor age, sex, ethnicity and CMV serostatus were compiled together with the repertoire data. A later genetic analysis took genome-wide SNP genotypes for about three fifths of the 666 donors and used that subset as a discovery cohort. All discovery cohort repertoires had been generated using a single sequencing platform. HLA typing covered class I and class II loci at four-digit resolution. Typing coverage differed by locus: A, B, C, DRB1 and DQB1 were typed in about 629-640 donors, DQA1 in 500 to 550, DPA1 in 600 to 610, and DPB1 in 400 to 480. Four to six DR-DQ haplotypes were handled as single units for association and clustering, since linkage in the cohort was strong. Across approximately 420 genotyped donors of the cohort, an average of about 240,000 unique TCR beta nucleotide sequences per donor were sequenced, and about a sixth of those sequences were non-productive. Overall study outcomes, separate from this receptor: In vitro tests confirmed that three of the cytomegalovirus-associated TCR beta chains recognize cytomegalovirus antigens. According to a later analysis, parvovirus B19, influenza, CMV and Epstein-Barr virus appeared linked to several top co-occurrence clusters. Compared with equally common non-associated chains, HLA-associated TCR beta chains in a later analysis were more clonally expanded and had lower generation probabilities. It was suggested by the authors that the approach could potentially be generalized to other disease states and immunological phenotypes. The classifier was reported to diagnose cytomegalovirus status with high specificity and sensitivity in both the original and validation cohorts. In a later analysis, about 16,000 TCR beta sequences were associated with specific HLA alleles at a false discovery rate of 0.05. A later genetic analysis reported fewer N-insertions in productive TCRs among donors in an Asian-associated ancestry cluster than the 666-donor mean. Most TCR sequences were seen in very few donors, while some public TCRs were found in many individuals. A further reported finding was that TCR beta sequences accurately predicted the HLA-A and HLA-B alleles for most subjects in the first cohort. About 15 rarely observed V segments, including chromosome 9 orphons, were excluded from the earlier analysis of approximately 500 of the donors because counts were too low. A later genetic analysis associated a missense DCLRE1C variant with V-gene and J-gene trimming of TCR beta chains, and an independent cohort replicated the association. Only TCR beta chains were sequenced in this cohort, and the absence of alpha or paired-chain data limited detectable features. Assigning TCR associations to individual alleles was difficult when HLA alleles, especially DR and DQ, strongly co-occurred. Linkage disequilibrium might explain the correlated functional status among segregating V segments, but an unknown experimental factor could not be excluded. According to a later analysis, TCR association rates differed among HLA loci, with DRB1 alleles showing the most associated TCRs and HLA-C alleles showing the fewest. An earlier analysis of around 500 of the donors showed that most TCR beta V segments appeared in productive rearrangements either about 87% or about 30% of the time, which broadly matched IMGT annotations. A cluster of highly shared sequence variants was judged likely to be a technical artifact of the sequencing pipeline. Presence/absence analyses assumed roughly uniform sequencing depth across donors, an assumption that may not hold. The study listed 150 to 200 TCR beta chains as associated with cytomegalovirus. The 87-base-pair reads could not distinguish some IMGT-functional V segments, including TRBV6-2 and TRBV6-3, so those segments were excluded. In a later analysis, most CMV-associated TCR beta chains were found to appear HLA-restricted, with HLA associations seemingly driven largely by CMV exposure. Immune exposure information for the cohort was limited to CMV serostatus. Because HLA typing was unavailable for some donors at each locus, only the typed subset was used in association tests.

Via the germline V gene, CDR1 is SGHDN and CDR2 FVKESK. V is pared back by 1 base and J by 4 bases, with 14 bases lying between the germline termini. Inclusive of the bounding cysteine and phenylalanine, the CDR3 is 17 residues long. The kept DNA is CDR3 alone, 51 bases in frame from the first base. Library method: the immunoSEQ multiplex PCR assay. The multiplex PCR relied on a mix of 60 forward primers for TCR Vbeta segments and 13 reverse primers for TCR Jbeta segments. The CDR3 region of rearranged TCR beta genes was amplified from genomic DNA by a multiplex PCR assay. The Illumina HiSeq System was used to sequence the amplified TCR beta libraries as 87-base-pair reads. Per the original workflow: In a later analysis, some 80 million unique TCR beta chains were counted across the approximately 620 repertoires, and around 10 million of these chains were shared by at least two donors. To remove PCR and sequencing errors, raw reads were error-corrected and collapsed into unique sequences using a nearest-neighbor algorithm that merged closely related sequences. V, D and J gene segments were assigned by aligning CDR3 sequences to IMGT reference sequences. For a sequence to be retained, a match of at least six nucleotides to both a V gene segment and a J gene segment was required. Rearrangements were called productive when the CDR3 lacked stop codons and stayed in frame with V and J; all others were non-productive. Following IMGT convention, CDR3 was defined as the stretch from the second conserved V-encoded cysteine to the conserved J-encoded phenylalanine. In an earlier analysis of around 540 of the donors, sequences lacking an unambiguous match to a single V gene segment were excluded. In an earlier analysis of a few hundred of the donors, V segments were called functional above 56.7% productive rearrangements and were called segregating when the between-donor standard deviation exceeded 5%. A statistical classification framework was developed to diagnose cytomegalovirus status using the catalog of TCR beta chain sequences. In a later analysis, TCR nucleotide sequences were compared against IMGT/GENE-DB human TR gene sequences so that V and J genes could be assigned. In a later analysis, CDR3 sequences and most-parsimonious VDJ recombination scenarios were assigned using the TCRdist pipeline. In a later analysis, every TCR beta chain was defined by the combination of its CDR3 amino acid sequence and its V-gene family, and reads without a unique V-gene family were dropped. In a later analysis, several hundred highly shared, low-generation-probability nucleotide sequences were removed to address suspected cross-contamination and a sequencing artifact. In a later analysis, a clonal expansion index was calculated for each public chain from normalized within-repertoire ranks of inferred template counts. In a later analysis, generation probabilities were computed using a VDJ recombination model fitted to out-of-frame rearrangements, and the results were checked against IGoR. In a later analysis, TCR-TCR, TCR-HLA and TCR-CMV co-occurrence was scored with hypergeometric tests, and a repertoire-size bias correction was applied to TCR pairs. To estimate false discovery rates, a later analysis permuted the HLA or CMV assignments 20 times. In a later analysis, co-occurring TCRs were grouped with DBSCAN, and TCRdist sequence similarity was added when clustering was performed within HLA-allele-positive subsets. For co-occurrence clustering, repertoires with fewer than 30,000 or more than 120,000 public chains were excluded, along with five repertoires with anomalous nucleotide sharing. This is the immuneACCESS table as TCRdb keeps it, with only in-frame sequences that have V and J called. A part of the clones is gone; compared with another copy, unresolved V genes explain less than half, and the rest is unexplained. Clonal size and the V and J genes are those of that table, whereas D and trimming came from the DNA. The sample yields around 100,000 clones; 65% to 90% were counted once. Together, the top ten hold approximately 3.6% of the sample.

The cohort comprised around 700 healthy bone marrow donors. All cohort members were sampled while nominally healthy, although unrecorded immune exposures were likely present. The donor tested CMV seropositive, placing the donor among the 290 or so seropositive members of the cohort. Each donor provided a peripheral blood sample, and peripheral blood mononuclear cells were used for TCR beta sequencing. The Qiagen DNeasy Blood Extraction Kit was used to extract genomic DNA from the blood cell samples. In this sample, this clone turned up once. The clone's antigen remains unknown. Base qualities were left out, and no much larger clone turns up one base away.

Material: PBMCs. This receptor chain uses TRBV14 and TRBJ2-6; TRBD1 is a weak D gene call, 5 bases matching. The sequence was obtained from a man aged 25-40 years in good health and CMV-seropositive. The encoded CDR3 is CASSQGGRGSGANVLTF. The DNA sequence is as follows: TGTGCCAGCAGCCAAGGTGGTAGGGGCTCGGGGGCCAACGTCCTGACTTTC.